This section outlines one T cell receptor beta chain sequence together with its context. The data are from a study of T cell changes during pregnancy in multiple sclerosis. The CDR3 is made up of 17 amino acids. Trimming cost V 8 bases and J 7 bases, with 27 bases left between them. Germline V CDR1 and CDR2: MNHEY, SMNVEV (reference sequence). Profiled with immunoSEQ multiplex PCR; TCRdb holds only in-frame clones, not every one. The sample has about 46,000 clones, under 95% seen once. J is TRBJ2-1 and V is TRBV27; D possibly corresponds to TRBD1 (6 bases). The sample consisted of CD8+ T cells from peripheral blood mononuclear cells, taken in the second trimester of pregnancy. The sequence came from a female donor with multiple sclerosis, enrolled in a pregnancy study. The CDR3 here is CASCILRRGGVVNEQFF. CDR3 nucleotide sequence: TGTGCCAGCTGCATTCTCAGGAGAGGGGGAGTTGTGAATGAGCAGTTCTTC.